The 2 T cell receptor beta chains given below trace back to one sample, sequenced in a study of regulatory T cells in long-lasting Graves disease. The time point: newly diagnosed GD, antithyroid drugs for less than 3 months. From PBMCs, RNA was extracted and then used to make the TCR library. The authors built TCR beta libraries using iRepertoire HTBI primers and Arm-PCR of CDR3 regions. Each CDR3 protein is one row after TCRdb ran MiXCR on the multiplex PCR reads. The table has about 440,000 distinct CDR3 sequences, 14% to 15% seen once. The same specimen was also included in a second study, on T cells in Graves' hyperthyroidism and ophthalmopathy.

This material consisted of peripheral blood mononuclear cells (PBMCs), taken at new diagnosis, from a patient treated with antithyroid drugs. Every receptor here comes from a young woman with Graves disease.

The sample holds many counts of this clonotype. The chain joins TRBV7-9 to TRBJ2-3, with unresolved D. CDR3 size: 14 residues. The germline V gene has CDR1 SEHNR and CDR2 FQNEAQ (reference sequence). Trimming shortened V by 11 bases and J by 2 bases, and 17 bases separated the two germline ends. This CDR3 is CAGTFSAVTDTQYF. The CDR3 nucleotides read TGTGCCGGTACTTTCTCCGCGGTCACAGATACGCAGTATTTT.

This clonotype appeared a few times. The chain is built from TRBV20-1 and TRBJ1-2; 8 bases map to TRBD1. The CDR3 is 13 residues long. J gave up 6 bases and V 5 bases, and 8 bases lay outside the gene matches. Looked up from germline, CDR1 is DFQATT and CDR2 is SNEGSKA (reference sequence). CDR3 residues: CSAPSGGADGYTF. CDR3 in DNA: TGCAGTGCTCCTTCAGGGGGCGCAGATGGCTACACCTTC.